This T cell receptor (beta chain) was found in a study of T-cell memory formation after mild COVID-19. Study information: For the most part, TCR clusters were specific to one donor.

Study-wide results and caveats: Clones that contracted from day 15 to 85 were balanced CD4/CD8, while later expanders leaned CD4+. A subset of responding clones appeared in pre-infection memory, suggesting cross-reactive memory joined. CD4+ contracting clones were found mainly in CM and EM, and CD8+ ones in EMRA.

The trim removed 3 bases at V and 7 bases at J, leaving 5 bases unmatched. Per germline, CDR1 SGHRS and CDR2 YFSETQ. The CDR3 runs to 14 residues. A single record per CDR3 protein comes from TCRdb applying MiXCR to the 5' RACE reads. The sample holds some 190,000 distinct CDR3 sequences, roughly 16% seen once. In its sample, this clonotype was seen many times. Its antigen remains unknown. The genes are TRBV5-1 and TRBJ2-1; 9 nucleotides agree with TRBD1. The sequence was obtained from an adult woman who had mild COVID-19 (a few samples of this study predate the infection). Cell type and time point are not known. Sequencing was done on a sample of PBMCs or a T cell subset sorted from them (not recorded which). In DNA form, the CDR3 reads TGCGCCAGCAGCTCCGGACAGGGGACTAATGAGCAGTTCTTC. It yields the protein CASSSGQGTNEQFF.